Listed below are T cell receptor beta chains from one sample, sequenced in a study of relationships among human T cell subsets. TCRdb re-analysed the multiplex PCR reads in MiXCR, keeping a single row per CDR3 protein. The sample has around 14,000 distinct CDR3 sequences, less than 80% seen once. The source material was total T cells sorted from blood. The receptor source for this set is a man in his forties in good health. The CDR3 runs from the conserved cysteine through the conserved F or W. Fields, in order: D gene, V gene, clone size, J gene, CDR3 DNA, CDR3 protein. The D gene is left open where the match is weak. A clone size is listed for some rows: how often the clone was seen (once, few, many), or a class if it is expanded.

D gene: NA
V gene: TRBV10-2
clone size: NA
J gene: TRBJ2-5
CDR3 DNA: TGCGCCAGCAGTGATAAGGGGGAACAAGAGACCCAGTACTTC
CDR3 protein: CASSDKGEQETQYF

D gene: NA
V gene: TRBV7-9
clone size: NA
J gene: TRBJ2-2
CDR3 DNA: TGTGCCAGCAGCTTAATGGGCGGGGAGCTGTTTTTT
CDR3 protein: CASSLMGGELFF

D gene: NA
V gene: TRBV20-1
clone size: NA
J gene: TRBJ1-1
CDR3 DNA: TGCAGTGCTAGAGCCGTACAGGGCAACACTGAAGCTTTCTTT
CDR3 protein: CSARAVQGNTEAFF

D gene: NA
V gene: TRBV11-2
clone size: NA
J gene: TRBJ2-7
CDR3 DNA: TGTGCCAGCAGCCAGGGACGTTACGAGCAGTACTTC
CDR3 protein: CASSQGRYEQYF

D gene: NA
V gene: TRBV30
clone size: NA
J gene: TRBJ2-3
CDR3 DNA: TGTGCCTGGAGGGGGCTCTGGCTGGGAGATACGCAATATTTT
CDR3 protein: CAWRGLWLGDTQYF

D gene: TRBD1
V gene: TRBV28
clone size: NA
J gene: TRBJ2-3
CDR3 DNA: TGTGCCAGCAGTTGGGGGACAGCTCCTAGCACAGATACGCAGTATTTT
CDR3 protein: CASSWGTAPSTDTQYF

D gene: TRBD2
V gene: TRBV11-3
clone size: NA
J gene: TRBJ2-1
CDR3 DNA: TGTGCCAGCAGCCTGGGACTAGCGGGGAGGAATGAGCAGTTCTTC
CDR3 protein: CASSLGLAGRNEQFF

D gene: NA
V gene: TRBV7-3
clone size: medium-sized
J gene: TRBJ2-7
CDR3 DNA: TGTGCCAAACGGCCCACAGGGCCCGAGCAGTACTTC
CDR3 protein: CAKRPTGPEQYF

D gene: TRBD2
V gene: TRBV27
clone size: once
J gene: TRBJ2-2
CDR3 DNA: TGTGCCAGCAGTACGGGGGGTAGCGGGAACACCGGGGAGCTGTTTTTT
CDR3 protein: CASSTGGSGNTGELFF

D gene: TRBD2
V gene: TRBV29-1
clone size: NA
J gene: TRBJ2-7
CDR3 DNA: TGCAGCGTTGAACACCCAGGCGCGGCTAGCGGGAGCTCCTACGAGCAGTACTTC
CDR3 protein: CSVEHPGAASGSSYEQYF

D gene: NA
V gene: TRBV27
clone size: few
J gene: TRBJ1-1
CDR3 DNA: TGTGCCAGCAGTTCCGGCCGGGGCACTGAAGCTTTCTTT
CDR3 protein: CASSSGRGTEAFF

D gene: TRBD2
V gene: TRBV6-1
clone size: NA
J gene: TRBJ2-7
CDR3 DNA: TGTGCCAGCATGAGGGGACTAGCGGGCTACGAGCAGTACTTC
CDR3 protein: CASMRGLAGYEQYF

D gene: NA
V gene: TRBV12-3/TRBV12-4
clone size: few
J gene: TRBJ2-3
CDR3 DNA: TGTGCCAGCTTCGGGCAGGCCAAAGATACGCAGTATTTT
CDR3 protein: CASFGQAKDTQYF

D gene: TRBD2
V gene: TRBV2
clone size: once
J gene: TRBJ2-7
CDR3 DNA: TGTGCCAACCGGGGGACTATAAACTACGAGCAGTACTTC
CDR3 protein: CANRGTINYEQYF

D gene: TRBD1
V gene: TRBV11-2
clone size: NA
J gene: TRBJ2-1
CDR3 DNA: TGTGCCAGCAGCTTAGCCGGACAGGGCCTCTCCTACAATGAGCAGTTCTTC
CDR3 protein: CASSLAGQGLSYNEQFF

D gene: NA
V gene: TRBV12-3/TRBV12-4
clone size: NA
J gene: TRBJ2-7
CDR3 DNA: TGTGCCAGCAGTTTCGGTCAGGGACGCGAGCAGTACTTC
CDR3 protein: CASSFGQGREQYF

D gene: NA
V gene: TRBV11-2
clone size: NA
J gene: TRBJ2-5
CDR3 DNA: TGTGCCAGCAGCTTCGGGCGGTCGGGCCGCCAAGAGACCCAGTACTTC
CDR3 protein: CASSFGRSGRQETQYF

D gene: NA
V gene: TRBV11-2
clone size: medium-sized
J gene: TRBJ2-1
CDR3 DNA: TGTGCCAGCAGCCCGGAGGGACTTAAATACAATGAGCAGTTCTTC
CDR3 protein: CASSPEGLKYNEQFF

D gene: NA
V gene: TRBV11-2
clone size: few
J gene: TRBJ2-2
CDR3 DNA: TGTGCCAGCAGCTTAGACGTGAGAAGCGGGGAGCTGTTTTTT
CDR3 protein: CASSLDVRSGELFF

D gene: TRBD1
V gene: TRBV20-1
clone size: few
J gene: TRBJ1-2
CDR3 DNA: TGCAGTGCTAGAGATCGCGATCTACAGGGGGACTATGGCTACACCTTC
CDR3 protein: CSARDRDLQGDYGYTF

D gene: TRBD1
V gene: TRBV11-2
clone size: few
J gene: TRBJ2-7
CDR3 DNA: TGTGCCAGCAGCTTAGACCCGGCAGGGGGCCAAGAGCAGTACTTC
CDR3 protein: CASSLDPAGGQEQYF

D gene: NA
V gene: TRBV4-2
clone size: NA
J gene: TRBJ1-6
CDR3 DNA: TGTGCCAGCAGCCAAGGGGAGCTACCTAATTCACCCCTCCACTTT
CDR3 protein: CASSQGELPNSPLHF

D gene: NA
V gene: TRBV29-1
clone size: NA
J gene: TRBJ2-3
CDR3 DNA: TGCAGCCTGAGCGGAAGGGGGGATACGCAGTATTTT
CDR3 protein: CSLSGRGDTQYF

D gene: NA
V gene: TRBV25-1
clone size: NA
J gene: TRBJ2-3
CDR3 DNA: TGTGCCAGCAGTGATGGGGGGCTAGCCGGCTATACGCAGTATTTT
CDR3 protein: CASSDGGLAGYTQYF

D gene: NA
V gene: TRBV11-2
clone size: NA
J gene: TRBJ2-2
CDR3 DNA: TGTGCCAGCAGCTTAGCCGGGGCCGGGGAGCTGTTTTTT
CDR3 protein: CASSLAGAGELFF

D gene: NA
V gene: TRBV4-1
clone size: few
J gene: TRBJ2-7
CDR3 DNA: TGCGCCAGCAGCATACTGGGGCGTCCTGAGCAGTACTTC
CDR3 protein: CASSILGRPEQYF

D gene: NA
V gene: TRBV10-3
clone size: NA
J gene: TRBJ2-2
CDR3 DNA: TGTGCCATCCTACCCGACGACACCGGGGAGCTGTTTTTT
CDR3 protein: CAILPDDTGELFF

D gene: NA
V gene: TRBV12-3/TRBV12-4
clone size: NA
J gene: TRBJ2-1
CDR3 DNA: TGTGCCAGCAGTTTGAGAGGGGTTAGGACTGAGCAGTTCTTC
CDR3 protein: CASSLRGVRTEQFF

D gene: NA
V gene: TRBV29-1
clone size: NA
J gene: TRBJ2-3
CDR3 DNA: TGCAGCGTATTTACGGGGGCGAGTACAGATACGCAGTATTTT
CDR3 protein: CSVFTGASTDTQYF

D gene: NA
V gene: TRBV28
clone size: NA
J gene: TRBJ2-7
CDR3 DNA: TGTGCCAGCAGTTTGGGTAGGAGCTCCTACGAGCAGTACTTC
CDR3 protein: CASSLGRSSYEQYF

D gene: TRBD2
V gene: TRBV2
clone size: NA
J gene: TRBJ2-1
CDR3 DNA: TGTGCCAGCAGGTTGCGGACTAGCGGAAAGCAGTTCTTC
CDR3 protein: CASRLRTSGKQFF

D gene: NA
V gene: TRBV6-5
clone size: NA
J gene: TRBJ1-2
CDR3 DNA: TGTGCCAGCAGTCCCAGACCAGACTATGGCTACACCTTC
CDR3 protein: CASSPRPDYGYTF

D gene: TRBD2
V gene: TRBV13
clone size: NA
J gene: TRBJ2-5
CDR3 DNA: TGTGCCAGCAGCTTAGCTCGACTAGCGGGGGAGACCCAGTACTTC
CDR3 protein: CASSLARLAGETQYF

D gene: TRBD2
V gene: TRBV12-3/TRBV12-4
clone size: large
J gene: TRBJ2-1
CDR3 DNA: TGTGCCAGCACCCTCGGGGGGTTGATCTACAATGAGCAGTTCTTC
CDR3 protein: CASTLGGLIYNEQFF

D gene: NA
V gene: TRBV11-2
clone size: NA
J gene: TRBJ2-3
CDR3 DNA: TGTGCCAGCAGCCTTAGGCCAGATACGCAGTATTTT
CDR3 protein: CASSLRPDTQYF

D gene: NA
V gene: TRBV11-2
clone size: NA
J gene: TRBJ2-7
CDR3 DNA: TGTGCCAGCAGCTTAGGATCGGGAGCCCGCTACGAGCAGTACTTC
CDR3 protein: CASSLGSGARYEQYF

D gene: NA
V gene: TRBV5-1
clone size: few
J gene: TRBJ2-5
CDR3 DNA: TGCGCCAGCAGCTTCGGTGGCTTTGAGACCCAGTACTTC
CDR3 protein: CASSFGGFETQYF

D gene: NA
V gene: TRBV2
clone size: NA
J gene: TRBJ2-1
CDR3 DNA: TGTGCCACGGGGAGGGACAGAAACAATGAGCAGTTCTTC
CDR3 protein: CATGRDRNNEQFF

D gene: NA
V gene: TRBV27
clone size: NA
J gene: TRBJ2-7
CDR3 DNA: TGTGCCAGCAGGGCAGCCTACGAGCAGTACTTC
CDR3 protein: CASRAAYEQYF

D gene: NA
V gene: TRBV14
clone size: NA
J gene: TRBJ1-4
CDR3 DNA: TGTGCCAGCAGCCAAGGCGGAGGCGGATCCTCTGAAAAACTGTTTTTT
CDR3 protein: CASSQGGGGSSEKLFF

D gene: NA
V gene: TRBV14
clone size: NA
J gene: TRBJ2-1
CDR3 DNA: TGTGCCAGCAGCCAAGACCTGACAGGTTACAATGAGCAGTTCTTC
CDR3 protein: CASSQDLTGYNEQFF

D gene: NA
V gene: TRBV20-1
clone size: NA
J gene: TRBJ2-1
CDR3 DNA: TGCAGTGCTAGAGGAGAGAGCTCCTACAATGAGCAGTTCTTC
CDR3 protein: CSARGESSYNEQFF

D gene: TRBD2
V gene: TRBV5-1
clone size: NA
J gene: TRBJ2-7
CDR3 DNA: TGCGCCAGCAGCCTCGGGACTAGCGGGCTCTACTCCTACGAGCAGTACTTC
CDR3 protein: CASSLGTSGLYSYEQYF

D gene: TRBD1
V gene: TRBV19
clone size: once
J gene: TRBJ2-2
CDR3 DNA: TGTGCCAGTAGTACAGGGACAGCCGGGGAGCTGTTTTTT
CDR3 protein: CASSTGTAGELFF

D gene: NA
V gene: TRBV11-2
clone size: few
J gene: TRBJ2-7
CDR3 DNA: TGTGCCAGCAGCCCGGGACCAAGCTACGAGCAGTACTTC
CDR3 protein: CASSPGPSYEQYF

D gene: NA
V gene: TRBV7-2
clone size: NA
J gene: TRBJ2-3
CDR3 DNA: TGTGCCAGCAGCTTACGAGCACGCACAGATACGCAGTATTTT
CDR3 protein: CASSLRARTDTQYF

D gene: NA
V gene: TRBV12-5
clone size: NA
J gene: TRBJ2-1
CDR3 DNA: TGTGCTAGTGGTTTGTATACAGGGACCCGGGCTTCTGAGCAGTCCTTC
CDR3 protein: CASGLYTGTRASEQSF

D gene: TRBD1
V gene: TRBV28
clone size: NA
J gene: TRBJ2-7
CDR3 DNA: TGTGCCAGCAGTCCTCGACAGGGTTCCGGCTACGAGCAGTACTTC
CDR3 protein: CASSPRQGSGYEQYF